These 2 T cell receptor beta chains were all obtained from the same sample, sequenced in a study of cytomegalovirus exposure and HLA in healthy donors. The PCR ran on 60 Vbeta and 13 Jbeta primers. TCRdb's table, derived via immunoSEQ multiplex PCR, lists solely in-frame clones and lacks some. The sample shows about 120,000 clones, roughly four fifths of them seen only once. Sequencing used PBMCs. These receptors were taken from a man aged 35 to 55 in good health and CMV-seronegative.

This chain joins TRBV27 and TRBJ1-6; D remains ambiguous. The CDR3 is 15 amino acids. Germline V gene data show CDR1 as MNHEY and CDR2 as SMNVEV (reference sequence). V was cut by 3 bases and J by 8 bases, with 14 bases left in between. The DNA of the CDR3 is TGTGCCAGCAGTTTCGGCAGGAACCTCCATTCACCCCTCCACTTT. This encodes CASSFGRNLHSPLHF.

The CDR3 sequence is CASSLFSRGRTKNIQYF. In DNA, the CDR3 is TGTGCCAGCAGCTTGTTTTCCAGGGGGCGAACCAAAAACATTCAGTACTTC. The V and J genes are TRBV5-4 and TRBJ2-4; 8 nucleotides match TRBD1. Germline values: CDR1 SGHNT, CDR2 YYREEE (reference sequence). The CDR3 is 17 residues long. The V gene end was trimmed by 1 base and the J gene end by 2 bases; junction bases not matched to a gene: 8.